Following are 5 T cell receptor beta chains from one sample sequenced in a study of OX40 agonist ivuxolimab in advanced cancers. Sequencing used immunoSEQ multiplex PCR; TCRdb keeps in-frame clones, though not all of them. This table holds about 83,000 clones, 84% found once. Specimen: CD4+ or CD8+ T cells sorted from blood, collected in a trial of the OX40 agonist ivuxolimab. The source is an adult with an advanced solid tumor such as melanoma, head and neck, liver or kidney cancer.

V gene TRBV28 combines with J gene TRBJ1-2; D possibly corresponds to TRBD1 (5 bases). Trimming removed 2 bases at V and 8 bases at J, with 12 bases between. Germline V CDR1 and CDR2: MDHEN, SYDVKM. There are 13 residues in the CDR3. CDR3 bases: TGTGCCAGCAGTTTAGGGGCAGGGAGCGGCTACACCTTC. Its protein is CASSLGAGSGYTF.

Only one count was recorded for this clone. The V call is TRBV19, the J call TRBJ2-5; TRBD1 or TRBD2 may be the D gene (5 bases each). Trimming left V 3 bases short and J 0 bases short, with 11 bases between. This CDR3 region has 15 residues. Germline-derived CDR1 and CDR2 are LNHDA and SQIVND (reference sequence). For the CDR3, the DNA is TGTGCCAGTAGTATCTTAGGGACGGACCAAGAGACCCAGTACTTC. It codes for CASSILGTDQETQYF. The full variable domain, rest sourced from reference TRBV19 and TRBJ2-5, is DGGITQSPKYLFRKEGQNVTLSCEQNLNHDAMYWYRQDPGQGLRLIYYSQIVNDFQKGDIAEGYSVSREKKESFPLTVTSAQKNPTAFYLCASSILGTDQETQYFGPGTRLLVL.

This clone was observed a handful of times. This chain joins TRBV25-1 and TRBJ1-6; the D gene is possibly TRBD1 (5 bases). Trimming took off 8 bases at V and 5 bases at J, with 16 bases between the two ends. The CDR3 runs to 15 residues. Germline loops: CDR1 MGHDK, CDR2 SYGVNS. This chain's CDR3 is CASAAGTGHNSPLHF. The CDR3 coding sequence is TGTGCCAGCGCCGCCGGGACGGGTCATAATTCACCCCTCCACTTT.

The chain is built from TRBV5-4 and TRBJ2-5; no firm D call. This CDR3 contains 12 residues. Deletions cut 3 bases from V and 4 bases from J, with 7 bases between. CDR1 is SGHNT, CDR2 YYREEE, per germline (reference sequence). CDR3 in amino acids: CASSSDLETQYF. The CDR3 coding sequence is TGTGCCAGCAGCTCAGACTTAGAGACCCAGTACTTC.

The chain employs TRBV2 and TRBJ2-3, with TRBD2 matching 9 bases. The CDR3 is made up of 16 amino acids. Germline assignment: CDR1 SNHLY and CDR2 FYNNEI. J gave up 4 bases and V 6 bases, and 11 bases lay outside the gene matches. The CDR3 sequence: CASRDGAGGGADTQYF. The CDR3 nucleotides read TGTGCCAGCAGAGACGGAGCGGGGGGTGGGGCAGATACGCAGTATTTT.